This T cell receptor beta chain was sequenced in a study of cytotoxic CD8 clonotypes in ibrutinib-treated CLL. Notes on the study in general: The study found public clonotypes uncommon, contracting or stable on treatment. Sustained-remission patients were sampled at different times than progressing patients were.

For this clone: Its antigen is unidentified.

Per germline, CDR1 MDHEN and CDR2 SYDVKM. There are 15 residues in the CDR3. The V and J ends lost 6 bases and 3 bases respectively, with 14 bases between them. Only in-frame clones appear in the TCRdb table, and some are missing; sequencing was by immunoSEQ multiplex PCR. The profile covers about 58,000 clones, with approximately 75% appearing a single time and about 39% taken by the ten largest. This specimen was PBMCs, taken after 12 months of ibrutinib treatment. The chain carries TRBV28 and TRBJ2-2; D perhaps matches TRBD1 (5 bases). The sequence came from a human donor with chronic lymphocytic leukemia. The CDR3 loop reads CASSPDPRDTGELFF. The CDR3 DNA follows: TGTGCCAGCAGCCCGGACCCCAGGGACACCGGGGAGCTGTTTTTT.